This T cell receptor (beta chain) is drawn from a study of shared clonotypes between healthy human individuals. Overall study: Per donor, CD8 memory used one plate, CD8 naive used two, CD4 memory used three and CD4 naive used three.

V lost 4 bases, J lost 2 bases, and 0 bases stayed unmatched. The CDR3 covers 13 residues. Germline V CDR1 and CDR2: SGHDT, YYEEEE. TCRdb's table, derived via immunoSEQ multiplex PCR, lists solely in-frame clones and lacks some. The profile shows 2,500,000 or so clones, 80% to 95% of them singletons. The rearrangement links TRBV5-6 to TRBJ2-7; 10 bases match TRBD2. The TCR originated in a man aged 18-30 years in good health. Some clones in this sample may be carry-over from other donors' samples. The specimen was naive CD4+ T cells from PBMCs. As for subset: CD45RA+ positively selected. The CDR3 DNA reads as TGTGCCAGCAGCACTAGCGGGGCCTACGAGCAGTACTTC. Translation gives CASSTSGAYEQYF. Using reference TRBV5-6 and TRBJ2-7 for the parts outside the CDR3, the full variable domain is DAGVTQSPTHLIKTRGQQVTLRCSPKSGHDTVSWYQQALGQGPQFIFQYYEEEERQRGNFPDRFSGHQFPNYSSELNVNALLLGDSALYLCASSTSGAYEQYFGPGTRLTVT.